Following are 24 T cell receptor beta chains from one sample sequenced in a study of blood T cell repertoires in COVID-19. Sequenced by immunoSEQ multiplex PCR; TCRdb stores in-frame clones only, minus some. Here the sample spans roughly 97,000 clones, 75% to 95% being singletons. Sequences were obtained from peripheral blood. The source is a man aged 60-69 years with acute or convalescent COVID-19.

The V call is TRBV5-1, the J call TRBJ1-2; 10 bases map to TRBD1. The CDR3 is 14 residues long. Germline V gene lookup returns CDR1 SGHRS and CDR2 YFSETQ. The trim removed 4 bases at V and 8 bases at J, leaving 8 bases unmatched. CDR3 loop: CASSLSGTGEGYTF. CDR3 coding DNA: TGCGCCAGCAGCCTGAGCGGGACAGGGGAGGGCTACACCTTC.

This clone has a handful of counts. This sequence joins TRBV5-4 and TRBJ1-5; TRBD1 is a possible D gene (6 bases). CDR1 is SGHNT and CDR2 is YYREEE in the germline V gene (reference sequence). Trimming cost V 2 bases and J 3 bases, with 9 bases left between them. The CDR3 consists of 14 residues. This chain's CDR3 is CASSFRDNNQPQHF. The DNA for the CDR3 is TGTGCCAGCAGCTTCCGGGACAACAATCAGCCCCAGCATTTT.

This clone came up many times. The rearrangement links TRBV6-2 or TRBV6-3 to TRBJ2-7; 7 bases are a match to TRBD2. The CDR3 is 15 residues long. V shed 0 bases and J 3 bases; nucleotides not matched to a gene: 5. Germline CDR1 reads MNHEY; CDR2 reads SVGEGT. In nucleotides, the CDR3 is TGTGCCAGCAGTTACTCGGATGGGACTAACTACGAGCAGTACGTC. Its protein is CASSYSDGTNYEQYV.

This chain connects TRBV6-6 to TRBJ1-2; D unresolved. Trimming stripped 2 bases from V and 3 bases from J, with 7 bases between. Germline CDR1 reads MNHNY; CDR2 reads SVGAGI (reference sequence). The CDR3 extends over 13 amino acids. The DNA of the CDR3 is TGTGCCAGCAGTTACATGGCGGACTATGGCTACACCTTC. It yields the protein CASSYMADYGYTF.

The CDR3 protein is CASRLANYGYTF. The CDR3 nucleotides read TGTGCCAGCAGGTTAGCTAACTATGGCTACACCTTC. The chain combines TRBV2 with TRBJ1-2; D is undetermined. The CDR3 extends over 12 amino acids. Between the trimmed V and J ends, which lost 6 bases and 0 bases, there was a span of 5 bases. Looked up from germline, CDR1 is SNHLY and CDR2 is FYNNEI.

The rearrangement joins TRBV11-2 to TRBJ2-5; 11 bases line up with TRBD2. CDR3 length equals 14 residues. Germline V gene data show CDR1 as SGHAT and CDR2 as FQNNGV. V lost 8 bases, J lost 5 bases, and 7 bases stayed unmatched. Here the CDR3 reads CASGVASGGETQYF. In DNA form, the CDR3 reads TGTGCCAGCGGCGTGGCTAGCGGGGGGGAGACCCAGTACTTC.

The rearrangement links TRBV3-1 (or the pseudogene TRBV3-2) to TRBJ2-3; 7 bases map to TRBD2. V was pared by 2 bases and J by 4 bases, with 6 bases of the junction left unmatched. Germline-derived CDR1 and CDR2 are LGHDT and YNNKEL (reference sequence). This CDR3 region has 15 residues. The CDR3 protein is CASSQTGGGADTQYF. The CDR3 bases are TGTGCCAGCAGCCAAACGGGGGGAGGTGCAGATACGCAGTATTTT.

This sequence joins TRBV6-4 and TRBJ2-2, with a tentative D call TRBD1 (6 bases). The V end lost 8 bases, the J end lost 5 bases, and 12 bases lay between the germline ends. Germline V gene data show CDR1 as MRHNA and CDR2 as SNTAGT. This CDR3 has 13 residues. DNA of the CDR3: TGTGCCAGCTCTATAACAGGGACCGGGGAGCTGTTTTTT. It yields the protein CASSITGTGELFF.

The chain links TRBV5-8 to TRBJ2-7; 7 nucleotides line up with TRBD1. The CDR3 length is 16 residues. Trimming removed 0 bases from V and 2 bases from J; junction bases left unmatched: 8. Germline CDR1 reads SGHTS; CDR2 reads YDEGEE. The CDR3 sequence: CASSLDTGVKTYEQYF. Written as DNA, the CDR3 is TGTGCCAGCAGCTTGGATACAGGGGTAAAAACCTACGAGCAGTACTTC.

The V gene is TRBV6-1, the J gene TRBJ1-2; D may be TRBD1 (5 bases). CDR3 length: 15 residues. The V end was cut by 1 base, the J end by 0 bases, with 9 bases between. Per the germline V gene, CDR1 is MNHNS and CDR2 is SASEGT. The CDR3 nucleotides read TGTGCCAGCAGTGAAGGGACACCCGCTAACTATGGCTACACCTTC. As protein: CASSEGTPANYGYTF.

The CDR3 protein is CASSNPSGTSTEAFF. The CDR3 nucleotides read TGTGCCAGTAGCAACCCCTCCGGGACTTCCACTGAAGCTTTCTTT. The J gene is TRBJ1-1, the V gene TRBV19, with a possible D match to TRBD1 (5 bases). The CDR3 runs to 15 residues. With 6 bases removed from V and 4 bases from J, the gap between germline ends came to 18 bases. Germline V gene sequence: CDR1 LNHDA, CDR2 SQIVND (reference sequence).

V is TRBV18 and J is TRBJ1-5; TRBD1 is a possible D gene (5 bases). The CDR3 spans 18 residues. V lost 2 bases and J 1 base, leaving 18 bases between the germline ends. Germline lookup yields CDR1 KGHSH and CDR2 LQKENI. The CDR3 is CASSPNTWGRESNQPQHF. The CDR3 region has the DNA TGTGCCAGCTCACCAAATACATGGGGCAGGGAAAGCAATCAGCCCCAGCATTTT.

J is TRBJ1-1 and V is TRBV5-6; the D is unclear. Germline V lookup: CDR1 SGHDT, CDR2 YYEEEE. Trimming removed 1 base at V and 7 bases at J, with 5 bases between. The CDR3 length is 11 residues. The CDR3 reads CASSLHGEAFF. The DNA of the CDR3 is TGTGCCAGCAGCTTGCACGGTGAAGCTTTCTTT.

This chain joins TRBV5-1 and TRBJ1-4; 8 nucleotides agree with TRBD1. Trimming removed 4 bases from V and 3 bases from J; junction bases left unmatched: 5. The germline V gene encodes CDR1 SGHRS and CDR2 YFSETQ. This CDR3 spans 15 amino acids. In DNA form, the CDR3 reads TGCGCCAGCAGCCTCAGGGGGCCGGCTAATGAAAAACTGTTTTTT. It translates to CASSLRGPANEKLFF.

The rearrangement links TRBV5-4 to TRBJ2-1; 8 nucleotides agree with TRBD2. The trim removed 3 bases at V and 3 bases at J, leaving 2 bases unmatched. CDR1 and CDR2 (germline): SGHNT, YYREEE (reference sequence). The CDR3 is 14 residues long. Here the CDR3 DNA reads TGTGCCAGCAGCTCCGGGGGGGACTACAATGAGCAGTTCTTC. Protein product: CASSSGGDYNEQFF.

The chain links TRBV4-1 to TRBJ1-4; 9 nucleotides line up with TRBD1. CDR1 MGHRA and CDR2 YSYEKL come from the germline V gene. The CDR3 is made up of 17 amino acids. Losses at the gene ends were 2 bases for V and 6 bases for J; bases not matched to a gene: 10. CDR3 residues: CASSQTPYRGRDEKLFF. The DNA of the CDR3 is TGCGCCAGCAGCCAAACTCCCTACAGGGGGCGCGATGAAAAACTGTTTTTT.

The V and J genes are TRBV12-3 or TRBV12-4 and TRBJ1-5; D gene unclear. With 2 bases removed from V and 4 bases from J, the gap between germline ends came to 6 bases. This CDR3 has 13 amino acids. The CDR3 DNA reads as TGTGCCAGCAGTTTAAACAGAAATCAGCCCCAGCATTTT. Protein product: CASSLNRNQPQHF.

The V and J genes are TRBV9 and TRBJ2-1, with 13 bases matching TRBD2. CDR1 SGDLS and CDR2 YYNGEE come from the germline V gene. The V gene end was trimmed by 3 bases and the J gene end by 9 bases; junction bases not matched to a gene: 3. The CDR3 covers 14 residues. The CDR3: CASSAGLAGAEQFF. As DNA, the CDR3 is TGTGCCAGCAGCGCCGGACTAGCGGGGGCTGAGCAGTTCTTC.

The chain combines TRBV5-1 with TRBJ1-3; a weak D match, TRBD1 (5 bases). This CDR3 is built from 14 residues. V was clipped by 4 bases and J by 3 bases, with 11 bases between them. Germline V lookup: CDR1 SGHRS, CDR2 YFSETQ. The CDR3 DNA sequence: TGCGCCAGCAGCCGGGGGGATTTTGGAAACACCATATATTTT. As protein: CASSRGDFGNTIYF.

On this clone itself: This same CDR3 is encoded by further DNA sequences in the sample. This chain uses TRBV27 with TRBJ1-2, with 7 positions matching TRBD1. The CDR3 length is 12 residues. Germline V lookup: CDR1 MNHEY, CDR2 SMNVEV (reference sequence). V shed 5 bases and J 5 bases; nucleotides not matched to a gene: 2. CDR3 bases: TGTGCCAGCAGTCTACAGGGGTATGGCTACACCTTC. Its translation is CASSLQGYGYTF.

This sequence joins TRBV7-2 and TRBJ2-1, with 12 bases identical to TRBD2. The CDR3 spans 16 residues. The V gene end was trimmed by 5 bases and the J gene end by 7 bases; junction bases not matched to a gene: 9. Germline V gives CDR1 SGHTA, CDR2 FQGNSA. CDR3 loop: CASSTPSGGARNEQFF. The CDR3 bases are TGTGCCAGCAGCACTCCTAGCGGGGGGGCAAGGAATGAGCAGTTCTTC.

V and J are TRBV27 and TRBJ1-1, with D perhaps TRBD1 (5 bases). Germline lookup yields CDR1 MNHEY and CDR2 SMNVEV (reference sequence). The CDR3 is 14 residues long. The ends were cut back, 0 bases at V and 5 bases at J, with 10 bases in the middle. CDR3 nucleotides: TGTGCCAGCAGTTTATCCGGGGGTAGGACTGAAGCTTTCTTT. Its translation is CASSLSGGRTEAFF.

This rearrangement joins TRBV2 to TRBJ2-5, with D perhaps matching TRBD2 (6 bases). The CDR3 loop spans 13 amino acids. Trimming cost V 4 bases and J 5 bases, with 11 bases left between them. CDR1 is SNHLY and CDR2 is FYNNEI in the germline V gene. This CDR3 reads CASSGGEWETQYF. CDR3 in DNA: TGTGCCAGCAGTGGCGGGGAGTGGGAGACCCAGTACTTC.

The CDR3 spells CASSTGGPQGAEAFF. Written as DNA, the CDR3 is TGTGCCAGCAGCACCGGCGGGCCACAGGGAGCTGAAGCTTTCTTT. The V and J genes are TRBV7-2 and TRBJ1-1; D is possibly TRBD1 (6 bases). CDR3 size: 15 residues. V gave up 5 bases and J gave up 6 bases, with 19 bases separating them. Germline CDR1 SGHTA, CDR2 FQGNSA. Full variable domain (remainder filled in from reference TRBV7-2 and TRBJ1-1): GAGVSQSPSNKVTEKGKDVELRCDPISGHTALYWYRQSLGQGLEFLIYFQGNSAPDKSGLPSDRFSAERTGGSVSTLTIQRTQQEDSAVYLCASSTGGPQGAEAFFGQGTRLTVV.